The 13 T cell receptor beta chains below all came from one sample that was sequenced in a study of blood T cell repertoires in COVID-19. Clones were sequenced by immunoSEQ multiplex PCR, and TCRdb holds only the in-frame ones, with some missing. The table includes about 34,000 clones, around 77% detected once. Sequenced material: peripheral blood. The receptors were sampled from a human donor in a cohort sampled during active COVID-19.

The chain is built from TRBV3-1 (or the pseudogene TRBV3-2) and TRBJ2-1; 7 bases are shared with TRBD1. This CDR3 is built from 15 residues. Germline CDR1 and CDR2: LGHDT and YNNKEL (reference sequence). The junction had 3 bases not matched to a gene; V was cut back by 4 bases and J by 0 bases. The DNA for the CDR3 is TGTGCCAGCAGCCCCGACAGGGTCTCCTACAATGAGCAGTTCTTC. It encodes CASSPDRVSYNEQFF.

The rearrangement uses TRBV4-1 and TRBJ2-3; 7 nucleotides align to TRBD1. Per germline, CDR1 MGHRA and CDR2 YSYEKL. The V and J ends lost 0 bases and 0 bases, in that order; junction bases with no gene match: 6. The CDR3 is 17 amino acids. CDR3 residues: CASSQEGTAISTDTQYF. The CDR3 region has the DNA TGCGCCAGCAGCCAAGAAGGGACAGCGATTAGCACAGATACGCAGTATTTT.

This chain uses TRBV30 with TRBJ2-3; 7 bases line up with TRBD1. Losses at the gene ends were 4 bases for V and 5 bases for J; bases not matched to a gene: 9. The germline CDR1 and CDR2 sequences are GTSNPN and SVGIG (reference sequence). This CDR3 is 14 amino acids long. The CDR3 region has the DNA TGTGCCTGGACGGGACAGCTTATGAGAGATACGCAGTATTTT. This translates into CAWTGQLMRDTQYF.

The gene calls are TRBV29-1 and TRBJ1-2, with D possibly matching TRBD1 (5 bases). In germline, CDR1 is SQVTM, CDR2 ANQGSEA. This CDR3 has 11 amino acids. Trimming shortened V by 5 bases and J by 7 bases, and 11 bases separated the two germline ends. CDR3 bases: TGCAGCGTTCCTCAGGGAGGTGGCTACACCTTC. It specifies CSVPQGGGYTF. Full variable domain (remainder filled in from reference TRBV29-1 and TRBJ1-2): SAVISQKPSRDICQRGTSLTIQCQVDSQVTMMFWYRQQPGQSLTLIATANQGSEATYESGFVIDKFPISRPNLTFSTLTVSNMSPEDSSIYLCSVPQGGGYTFGSGTRLTVV.

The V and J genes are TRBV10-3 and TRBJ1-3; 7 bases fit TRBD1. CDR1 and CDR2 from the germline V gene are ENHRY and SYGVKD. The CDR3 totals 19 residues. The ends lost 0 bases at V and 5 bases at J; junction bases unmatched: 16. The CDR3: CAISESEGTVLRRRNTIYF. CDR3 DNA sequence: TGTGCCATCAGTGAGTCGGAGGGGACAGTATTGCGACGAAGAAACACCATATATTTT.

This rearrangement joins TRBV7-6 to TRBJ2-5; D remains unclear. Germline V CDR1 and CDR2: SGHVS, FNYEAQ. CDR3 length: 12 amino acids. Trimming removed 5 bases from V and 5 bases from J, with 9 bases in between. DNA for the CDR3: TGTGCCAGCAGCGATAGTTGGGAGACCCAGTACTTC. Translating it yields CASSDSWETQYF.

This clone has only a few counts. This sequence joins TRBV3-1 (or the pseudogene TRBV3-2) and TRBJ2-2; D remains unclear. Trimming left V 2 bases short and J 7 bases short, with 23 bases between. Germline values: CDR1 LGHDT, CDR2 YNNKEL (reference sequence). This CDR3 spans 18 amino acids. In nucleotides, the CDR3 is TGTGCCAGCAGCCAAAGGCCCCCGTTGGTAGCTTCCATCGGGGAGCTGTTTTTT. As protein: CASSQRPPLVASIGELFF.

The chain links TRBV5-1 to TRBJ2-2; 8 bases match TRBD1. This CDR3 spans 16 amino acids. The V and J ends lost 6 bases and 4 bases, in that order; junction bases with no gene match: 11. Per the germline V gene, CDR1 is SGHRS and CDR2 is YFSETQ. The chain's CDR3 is CASTPTRTGSTGELFF. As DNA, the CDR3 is TGCGCCAGCACCCCCACTAGGACAGGGTCCACCGGGGAGCTGTTTTTT.

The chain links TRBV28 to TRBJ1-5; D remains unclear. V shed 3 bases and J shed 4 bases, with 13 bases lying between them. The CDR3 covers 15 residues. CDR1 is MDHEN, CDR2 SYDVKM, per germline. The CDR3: CASSFPPLLNQPQHF. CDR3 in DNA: TGTGCCAGCAGTTTCCCCCCCTTATTGAATCAGCCCCAGCATTTT.

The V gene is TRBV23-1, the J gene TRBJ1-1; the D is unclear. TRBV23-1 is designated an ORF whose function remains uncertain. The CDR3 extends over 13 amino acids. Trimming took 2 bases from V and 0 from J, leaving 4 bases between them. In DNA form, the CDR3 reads TGCGCCAGCAGTCAACGGGTGAACACTGAAGCTTTCTTT. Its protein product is CASSQRVNTEAFF.

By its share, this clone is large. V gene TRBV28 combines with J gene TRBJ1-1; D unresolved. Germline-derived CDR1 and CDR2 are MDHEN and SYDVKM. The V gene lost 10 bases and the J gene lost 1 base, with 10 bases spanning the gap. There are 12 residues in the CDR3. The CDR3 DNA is TGTGCCATCGACACGTCGAACACTGAAGCTTTCTTT. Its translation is CAIDTSNTEAFF. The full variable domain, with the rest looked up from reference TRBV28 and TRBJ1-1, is DVKVTQSSRYLVKRTGEKVFLECVQDMDHENMFWYRQDPGLGLRLIYFSYDVKMKEKGDIPEGYSVSREKKERFSLILESASTNQTSMYLCAIDTSNTEAFFGQGTRLTVV.

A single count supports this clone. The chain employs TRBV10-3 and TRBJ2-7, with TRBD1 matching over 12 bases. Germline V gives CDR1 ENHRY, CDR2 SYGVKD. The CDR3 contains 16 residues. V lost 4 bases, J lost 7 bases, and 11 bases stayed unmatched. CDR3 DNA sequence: TGTGCCATCAGTGCCAATTTGGGACAGGGGGCGAGGGAGCAGTACTTC. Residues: CAISANLGQGAREQYF.

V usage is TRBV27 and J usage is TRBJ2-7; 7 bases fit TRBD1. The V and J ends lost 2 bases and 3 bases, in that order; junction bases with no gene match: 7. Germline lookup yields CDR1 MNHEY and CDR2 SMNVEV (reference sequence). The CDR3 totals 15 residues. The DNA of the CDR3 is TGTGCCAGCAGTTTACGCTCGGGACAGCTCTACGAGCAGTACTTC. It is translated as CASSLRSGQLYEQYF.